The text below deals with one T cell receptor (beta chain). No antigen is known for it. The input lacks base qualities; no much larger clone sits a single base away. This sample stems from a study of regulatory T cells in long-lasting Graves disease (dated by TCRdb to the early 2020s). Turning to the overall study: Persistent Graves' disease was defined as persistently positive TSH receptor autoantibodies together with antithyroid drug treatment for over 5 years. Peripheral blood TCR sequencing and RNA sequencing compared persistent Graves' disease patients with newly diagnosed Graves' disease patients. The study was registered as a clinical trial and conducted in China. A total of roughly 33 samples were covered by TCR sequencing, comprising roughly 13 persistent and about 20 newly diagnosed Graves' disease patients. Antithyroid drugs had been taken for roughly 10 years on average by persistent Graves' disease patients in the clinical cohort.

The library came from multiplex PCR. Sequencing used an Illumina HiSeq 4000. CDR3 regions were amplified by Arm-PCR with iRepertoire HTBI primers to construct TCR beta libraries. Before sequencing, the PCR products underwent gel purification. Per the original workflow: A total of 62 TRBV and 14 TRBJ segments were identified across samples and were used for gene usage analysis of CDR3 amino acid clonotypes. COPE and FqMerger were used to merge the filtered high-quality paired reads into contigs. BLAST was used to align contigs to IMGT TRBV, TRBD and TRBJ reference genes, with CDR3 defined following IMGT. Any clonotype with a frequency above 0.1% was counted as a highly expanded clone. Shannon entropy was used to measure repertoire diversity, and the Gini coefficient was used to measure V-J evenness. A clonotype found in more than one individual was treated as public. TCRdb trimmed the raw reads at Q25, called clones with MiXCR and kept productive beta chains. Each CDR3 protein gets just one entry, which takes the most common genes and DNA from the rows behind it. What appears here as the V and J calls and clone size reflects TCRdb's work, not the paper's. The table for this sample lists fewer than 400,000 distinct CDR3 sequences; roughly 21% of them were counted only once. The ten largest clones represent 25% to 35% of the sample.

Beyond this particular receptor, the publication reports: As a limitation, the authors acknowledged that the small sample size may reduce accuracy. Only the TCR beta chain was sequenced and analyzed. The study examined only peripheral blood because the primary lesion, thyroid tissue, could not be accessed. Compared with newly diagnosed patients, persistent Graves' disease patients had lower TCR Shannon entropy and fewer highly expanded clones, which suggests clonal expansion. Persistent patients shared more public clonotypes among themselves (around 2,500) than newly diagnosed patients did (about 900).

The sample's time point label, decoded: persistent/refractory GD, antithyroid drugs over 5 years with positive TRAb. RNA was extracted from PBMCs in TRIzol for both TCR sequencing and RNA sequencing. The diagnosis of Graves' disease followed American Thyroid Association guidelines. Patients for the study were recruited at an endocrinology department in Xi'an, China. Each patient gave around 9 milliliters of peripheral blood, collected in an EDTA anticoagulant tube. Ficoll Paque Plus density gradient separation was used to isolate PBMCs, and no further T cell sorting was done. An Agilent 2100 Bioanalyzer and agarose gel were used to check RNA quality, while a NanoDrop 2000 measured RNA concentration. The sequences come from peripheral blood mononuclear cells (PBMCs), collected when the disease was refractory, from a patient treated with antithyroid drugs. This sequence was found in a female donor with Graves disease.

The CDR3 reads as follows: CASSTRTGEETQYF. The DNA is TGTGCCAGCAGTACTCGGACAGGGGAGGAGACCCAGTACTTC. The receptor chain draws on TRBV25-1 and TRBJ2-5; 9 bases in between match TRBD1. In the germline V gene, CDR1 corresponds to MGHDK and CDR2 to SYGVNS. V ends up 5 bases short and J 5 bases short, with an unmatched junction base count of 6. Reading from cysteine to phenylalanine, the CDR3 counts 14 amino acids. Only the CDR3 DNA is retained, 42 bases long and in frame from the first base.